Described below is a single T cell receptor beta chain sequence and its context. What it recognizes is unknown. The source of the sample is a study of T cells in Graves' hyperthyroidism and ophthalmopathy. This CDR3 spans 15 amino acids. Germline V gene data show CDR1 as SQVTM and CDR2 as ANQGSEA. V was clipped by 6 bases and J by 4 bases; unmatched bases: 11. The study's findings and limits: Researchers found most expanded thyroid clonotypes above 0.001 in blood as well. Ophthalmopathy onset followed model prediction by a median approximately six months.

The study enrolled patients aged 18 to 65 with newly diagnosed hyperthyroidism of under 2 months' duration. Amplified TCR beta CDR3 regions derived from RNA transcripts. RT-PCR in the first round (using the HTBI primer set) targeted the TCR CDR3. TCRdb re-called the multiplex PCR reads through MiXCR, storing one row per CDR3 protein. The table lists about 360,000 distinct CDR3 sequences, about 13% of them singletons, with around 21% in the top ten. The chain couples TRBV29-1 to TRBJ2-3; 9 nucleotides align to TRBD1. The sample taken for sequencing was blood. The sequence was collected from a man aged 25-45 years with Graves' hyperthyroidism that later progressed to Graves' ophthalmopathy. The CDR3 sequence: CSVETGTGYADTQYF. The CDR3 bases are TGCAGCGTAGAAACCGGGACAGGGTACGCAGATACGCAGTATTTT.